Included here is one T cell receptor (beta chain) sequence, with context. What it binds is not known. These data are taken from a study of PD-1 blockade in mismatch repair-deficient tumors. Across the whole study: Patients had approximately 11 mismatch repair-deficient cancer types, all previously treated and progressing. Study findings and constraints: Tumor-resident clones, often absent from pretreatment blood, expanded after pembrolizumab and then contracted.

Every patient had mismatch repair deficiency by PCR or immunohistochemistry. Three pembrolizumab responders had their TCRs sequenced. Measured with immunoSEQ multiplex PCR; TCRdb has only the in-frame clones, and not every one. The data hold under 95,000 clones, with approximately 84% observed a single time. The CDR3 has 21 amino acids. V was cut by 4 bases and J by 4 bases, with 34 bases left in between. Germline V gene data show CDR1 as SGHVS and CDR2 as FQNEAQ. This TCR came from an adult with mismatch repair-deficient cancer. The genes are TRBV7-8 and TRBJ1-2, with D possibly TRBD1 on 6 matching bases. The sample here was peripheral blood, taken 12 weeks after starting pembrolizumab. CDR3 sequence reads: CASSSTGPSGLMGALGYGYTF. In nucleotides, the CDR3 is TGTGCCAGCAGCTCAACGGGGCCGTCTGGCTTAATGGGGGCTCTGGGCTATGGCTACACCTTC.